Listed below are T cell receptor beta chains from one sample, sequenced in a study of CD4 T cells in relation to SARS-CoV-2 and coronaviruses. Here immunoSEQ multiplex PCR was the method, and the copy in TCRdb shows in-frame clones only, minus some. The sample contains about 16,000 clones, roughly 80% of which appear only once. These receptors have no known antigen. Sequencing used CD4+ T cells from PBMCs, cultured in vitro. The origin of the receptors is a human donor in good health. Each CDR3 is given with its conserved first and last residue. Each record gives: V gene, J gene, CDR3 protein.

v_gene: TRBV6-5
j_gene: TRBJ1-5
CDR3aa: CASRRDGNQPQHF

v_gene: TRBV6-5
j_gene: TRBJ2-1
CDR3aa: CASSYTSGRTNEQFF

v_gene: TRBV6-2/TRBV6-3
j_gene: TRBJ1-5
CDR3aa: CASSYLPGGGQPQHF

v_gene: TRBV5-4
j_gene: TRBJ2-1
CDR3aa: CASSLYGRERGDEQFF

v_gene: TRBV27
j_gene: TRBJ2-2
CDR3aa: CASSSSRGLDTGELFF

v_gene: TRBV3-1/TRBV3-2
j_gene: TRBJ2-3
CDR3aa: CASSPTGTSTDTQYF

v_gene: TRBV10-3
j_gene: TRBJ1-1
CDR3aa: CAISDLDRGGAEAFF

v_gene: TRBV5-1
j_gene: TRBJ2-7
CDR3aa: CASSLAGSGGLATYEQYF

v_gene: TRBV9
j_gene: TRBJ2-1
CDR3aa: CASSLRLSGSSYNEQFF

v_gene: TRBV19
j_gene: TRBJ2-1
CDR3aa: CASSIRGLSYNEQFF

v_gene: TRBV28
j_gene: TRBJ2-2
CDR3aa: CASSSLRGSNTGELFF

v_gene: TRBV5-1
j_gene: TRBJ2-3
CDR3aa: CASSLQAETRTDTQYF

v_gene: TRBV18
j_gene: TRBJ2-7
CDR3aa: CASSPPAGYEQYF

v_gene: TRBV24-1
j_gene: TRBJ2-7
CDR3aa: CATSPGAGSYEQYF

v_gene: TRBV12-5
j_gene: TRBJ2-5
CDR3aa: CASSGRAQETQYF

v_gene: TRBV18
j_gene: TRBJ2-6
CDR3aa: CASSPPGASGANVLTF

v_gene: TRBV7-3
j_gene: TRBJ2-1
CDR3aa: CASSLGASTNEQFF

v_gene: TRBV5-1
j_gene: TRBJ2-1
CDR3aa: CASSLWGGTSGAGSYNEQFF

v_gene: TRBV4-1
j_gene: TRBJ1-4
CDR3aa: CASSQVREKLFF

v_gene: TRBV19
j_gene: TRBJ1-6
CDR3aa: CAIARTPSKSMSLHF

v_gene: TRBV19
j_gene: TRBJ2-1
CDR3aa: CASSPIDRGHEQFF

v_gene: TRBV5-4
j_gene: TRBJ1-6
CDR3aa: CASSLDSGYHSPLHF

v_gene: TRBV18
j_gene: TRBJ2-1
CDR3aa: CASSPRIDRNYNEQFF

v_gene: TRBV25-1
j_gene: TRBJ2-1
CDR3aa: CASTSGLKDSNEQFF

v_gene: TRBV24-1
j_gene: TRBJ2-3
CDR3aa: CATSSGRGYTQYF

v_gene: TRBV7-3
j_gene: TRBJ1-5
CDR3aa: CASSLSGEQGADQPQHF

v_gene: TRBV29-1
j_gene: TRBJ1-2
CDR3aa: CSALSGAWGYTF

v_gene: TRBV6-5
j_gene: TRBJ1-1
CDR3aa: CASRGDGTEAFF